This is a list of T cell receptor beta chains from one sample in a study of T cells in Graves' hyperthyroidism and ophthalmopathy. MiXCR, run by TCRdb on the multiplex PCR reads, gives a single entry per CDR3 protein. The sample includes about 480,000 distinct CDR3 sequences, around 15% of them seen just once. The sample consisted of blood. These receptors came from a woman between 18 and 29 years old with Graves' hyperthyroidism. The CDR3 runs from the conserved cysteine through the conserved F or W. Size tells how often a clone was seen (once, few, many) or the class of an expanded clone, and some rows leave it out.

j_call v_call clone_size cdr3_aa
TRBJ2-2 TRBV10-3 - CAIKGASGNTGELFF
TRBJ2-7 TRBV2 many CASFSGLAIEQYF
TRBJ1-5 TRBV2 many CASRPALLEINQPQHF
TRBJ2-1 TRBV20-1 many CSAESYNEQFF
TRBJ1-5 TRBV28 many CASSLWLGTGNQPQHF
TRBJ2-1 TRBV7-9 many CAGSLVLQGRQGYNEQFF
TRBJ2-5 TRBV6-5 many CASSYSGLMAGTQETQYF
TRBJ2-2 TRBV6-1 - CASIRTFSIFTGELFF
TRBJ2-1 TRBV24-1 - CATSEPAPSYNEQFF
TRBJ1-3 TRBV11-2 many CASSLVRSGNTIYF
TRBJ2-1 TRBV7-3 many CASSLSGDNEQFF
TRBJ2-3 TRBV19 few CATRDTRNADTQYF
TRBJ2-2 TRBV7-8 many CASSLTQSRGNTGELFF
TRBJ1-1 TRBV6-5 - CASSYETEAFF
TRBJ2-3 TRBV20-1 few CSARTSGNTDTQCF
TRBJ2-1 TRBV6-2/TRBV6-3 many CASSHRTTSYNEQFF
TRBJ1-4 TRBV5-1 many CASSLGQTEKLFF
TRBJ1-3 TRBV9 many CASSTTPGGPGNTIYF
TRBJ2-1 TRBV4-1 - CASSPLNLANEQFF
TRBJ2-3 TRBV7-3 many CASSLDTGAGHFTDTQYF
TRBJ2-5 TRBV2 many CASSELAGQETQYF
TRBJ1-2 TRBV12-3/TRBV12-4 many CASSLGVEGTYGYTF
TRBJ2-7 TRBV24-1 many CATSDSGYQQYF
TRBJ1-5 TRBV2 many CASSTDYSNQPQHF
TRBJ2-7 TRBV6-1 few CASSFEVRGAYEQYF
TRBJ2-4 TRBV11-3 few CASSLVGGAVDIQYF
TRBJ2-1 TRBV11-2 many CASSKGELAGVNEQFF
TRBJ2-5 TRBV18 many CASSPRDYHQETQYF
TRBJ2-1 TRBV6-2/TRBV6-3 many CASRTPGLAGGGSSYNEQFF
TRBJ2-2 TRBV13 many CASSFWESGELFF
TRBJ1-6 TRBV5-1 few CASSVVLSSYNSPLHF
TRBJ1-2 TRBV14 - CASSHSGTGGDYGYTF
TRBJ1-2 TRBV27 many CASSLSTGGYGYTF
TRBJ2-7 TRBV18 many CASSPSPPGGGDEQYF
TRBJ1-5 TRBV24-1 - CATSDRTGPGPPQHF
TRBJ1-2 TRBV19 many CASSIGGGYGYTF
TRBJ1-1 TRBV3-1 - CASNLQGLNTEAFF
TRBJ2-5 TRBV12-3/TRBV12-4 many CASSRVGLQETQYF
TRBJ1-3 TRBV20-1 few CSARAVHRTHTIYF
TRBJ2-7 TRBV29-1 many CSGHVTGKDEQYF
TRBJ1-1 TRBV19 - CATISRGMMNTEAFF